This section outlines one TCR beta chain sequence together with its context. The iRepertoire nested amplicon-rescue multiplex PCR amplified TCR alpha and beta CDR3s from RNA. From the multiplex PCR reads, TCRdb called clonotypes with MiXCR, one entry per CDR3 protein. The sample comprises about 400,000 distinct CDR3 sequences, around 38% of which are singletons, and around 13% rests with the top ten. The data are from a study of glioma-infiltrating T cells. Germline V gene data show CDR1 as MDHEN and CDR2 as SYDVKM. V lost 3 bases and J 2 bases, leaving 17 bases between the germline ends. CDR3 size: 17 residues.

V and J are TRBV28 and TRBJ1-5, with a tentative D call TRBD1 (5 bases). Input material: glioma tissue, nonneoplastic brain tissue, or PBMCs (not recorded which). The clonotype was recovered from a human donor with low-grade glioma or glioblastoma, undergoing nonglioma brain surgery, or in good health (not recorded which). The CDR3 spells CASSFGWRGQGNQPQHF. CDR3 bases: TGTGCCAGCAGTTTTGGGTGGAGGGGCCAAGGCAATCAGCCCCAGCATTTT.